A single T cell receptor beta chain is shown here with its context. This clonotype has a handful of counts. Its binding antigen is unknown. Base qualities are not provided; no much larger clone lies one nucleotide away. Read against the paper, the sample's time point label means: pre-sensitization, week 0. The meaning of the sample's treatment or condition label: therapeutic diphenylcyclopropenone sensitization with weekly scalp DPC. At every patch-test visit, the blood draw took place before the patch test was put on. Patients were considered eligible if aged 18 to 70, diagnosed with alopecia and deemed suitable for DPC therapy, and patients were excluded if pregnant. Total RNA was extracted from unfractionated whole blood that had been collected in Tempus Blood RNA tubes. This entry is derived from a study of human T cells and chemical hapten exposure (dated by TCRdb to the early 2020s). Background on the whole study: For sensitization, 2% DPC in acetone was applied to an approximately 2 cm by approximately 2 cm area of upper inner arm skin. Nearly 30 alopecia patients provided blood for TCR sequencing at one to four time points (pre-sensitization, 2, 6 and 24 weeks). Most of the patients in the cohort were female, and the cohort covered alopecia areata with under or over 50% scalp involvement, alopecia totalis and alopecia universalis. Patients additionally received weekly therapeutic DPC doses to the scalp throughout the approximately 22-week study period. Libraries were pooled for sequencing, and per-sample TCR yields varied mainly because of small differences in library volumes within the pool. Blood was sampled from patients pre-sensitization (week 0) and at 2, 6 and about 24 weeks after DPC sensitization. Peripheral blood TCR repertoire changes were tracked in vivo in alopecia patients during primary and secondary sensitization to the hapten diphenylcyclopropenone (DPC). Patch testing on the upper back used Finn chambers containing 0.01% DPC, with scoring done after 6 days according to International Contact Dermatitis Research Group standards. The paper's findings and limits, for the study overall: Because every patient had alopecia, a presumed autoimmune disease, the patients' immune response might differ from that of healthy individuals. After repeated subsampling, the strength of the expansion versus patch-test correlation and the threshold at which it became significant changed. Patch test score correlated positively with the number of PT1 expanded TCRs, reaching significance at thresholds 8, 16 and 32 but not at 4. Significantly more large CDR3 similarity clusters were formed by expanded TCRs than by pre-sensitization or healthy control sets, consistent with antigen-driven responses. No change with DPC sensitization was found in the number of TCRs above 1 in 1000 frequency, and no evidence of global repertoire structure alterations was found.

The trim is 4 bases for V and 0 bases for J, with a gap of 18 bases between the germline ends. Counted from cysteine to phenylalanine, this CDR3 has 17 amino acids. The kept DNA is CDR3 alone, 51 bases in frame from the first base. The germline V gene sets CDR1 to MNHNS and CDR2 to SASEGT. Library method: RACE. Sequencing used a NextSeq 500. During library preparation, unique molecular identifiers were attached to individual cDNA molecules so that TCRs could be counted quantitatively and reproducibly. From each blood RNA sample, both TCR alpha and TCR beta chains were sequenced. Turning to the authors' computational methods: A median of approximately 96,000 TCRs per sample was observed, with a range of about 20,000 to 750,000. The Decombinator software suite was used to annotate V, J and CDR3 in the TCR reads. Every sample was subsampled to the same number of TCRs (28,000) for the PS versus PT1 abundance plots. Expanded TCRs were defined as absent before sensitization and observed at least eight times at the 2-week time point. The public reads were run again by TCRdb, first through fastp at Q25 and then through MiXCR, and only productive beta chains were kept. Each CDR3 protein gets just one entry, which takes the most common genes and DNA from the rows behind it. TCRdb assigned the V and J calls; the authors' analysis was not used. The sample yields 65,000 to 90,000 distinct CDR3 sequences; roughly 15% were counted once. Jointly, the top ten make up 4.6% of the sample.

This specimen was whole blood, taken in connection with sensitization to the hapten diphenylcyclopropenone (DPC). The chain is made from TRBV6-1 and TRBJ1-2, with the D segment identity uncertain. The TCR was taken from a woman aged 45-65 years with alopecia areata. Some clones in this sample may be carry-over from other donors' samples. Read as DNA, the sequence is TGTGCCAGCAGTGCCTCGCTCCACCCCGTTGCTAACTATGGCTACACCTTC. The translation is CASSASLHPVANYGYTF.